This section outlines one T cell receptor beta chain sequence together with its context. This clonotype has ten or more counts. It has no known antigen specificity. No per-base quality is available; no much larger clone lies one base away. TCR beta CDR3 regions were amplified from RNA transcripts for repertoire sequencing. The first round of RT-PCR was done with HTBI primers and the Qiagen OneStep RT-PCR kit, and was followed by a second round of multiplex PCR, then size selection and purification. Sequencing of the libraries was carried out on an Illumina HiSeq2000 in paired-end mode with 100 bp reads. For the original study's pipeline: SOAPnuke was used for read processing, and reads with adapters, uncalled bases, a mean Phred below 15, or no exact constant-primer or identifier match were discarded. COPE v1.2.5 was used to merge high-quality paired reads. Each unique nucleotide sequence was defined as a clonotype, and clonotypes were aligned to IMGT TRB V, D and J references with MiTCR v1.1. The analysis was limited to V-J combinations with a frequency above 0.0001, which together covered just over 98% of the repertoires. A TCR clonal expansion and chaos score per V-J combination was defined as the ratio of F50 clonal expansion to chaos observed in the TCRdist matrix. Welch's t-statistics and random forest were used to narrow the features down to approximately twelve V-J combinations, which were then fed into a naive Bayes classifier. The similarity between thyroid and blood repertoires was quantified using the Morisita-Horn index. Through fastp at Q25 and MiXCR, TCRdb rebuilt clones from the public reads, retaining in-frame beta chains. Rows are combined by CDR3 protein, so each entry shows the most common genes and DNA. Clone size and V and J calls follow TCRdb, not the original study. The sample contains hundreds of thousands of distinct CDR3 sequences, approximately 15% of them found a single time. The ten largest clones capture roughly 7% of the sample.

This specimen belongs to a study of Graves' ophthalmopathy and Graves' hyperthyroidism (dated by TCRdb to the late 2010s). Background for the entire study: Peripheral blood samples were taken at the time of initial diagnosis, before any treatment was given. TCR beta repertoire signatures were used to distinguish Graves' ophthalmopathy from Graves' hyperthyroidism and to predict progression to ophthalmopathy. In total, approximately 130 blood samples were TCR-sequenced: around 42 ophthalmopathy, over 70 hyperthyroidism and some 17 hyperthyroidism-to-ophthalmopathy patients. A discovery set of 100 patients (around 45 ophthalmopathy, about 58 stable hyperthyroidism) was enrolled to explore V-J signatures distinguishing ophthalmopathy from hyperthyroidism. An independent validation cohort comprised 18 hyperthyroidism patients and roughly 15 patients who later progressed from hyperthyroidism to ophthalmopathy. In about six hyperthyroidism patients, the T-cell repertoire of thyroid tissue was compared with the T-cell repertoire of blood. Following sample collection, hyperthyroidism patients were given methimazole at a starting dose of 30 mg daily, and ophthalmopathy patients were given high-dose intravenous methylprednisolone. For training and testing, the approximately 92 patients in the discovery cohort were randomly divided in a 7:3 ratio. On the study overall, not on this receptor specifically: No statistical method was used to set the sample size in advance, and the investigators knew which group each participant was assigned to. The 13-signature model separated ophthalmopathy from stable hyperthyroidism with over 85% sensitivity and about 81% specificity in cross-validation, and 80%/75% in the test set. In validation, the model predicted ophthalmopathy progression with more than 55% sensitivity and less than 80% specificity; eleven to twelve predicted patients were CT-confirmed with GO in a median of approximately six months. Most expanded thyroid clonotypes with frequency above 0.001 were also detected in blood, suggesting blood repertoires may reflect the thyroid immune response.

Relative to germline, V is missing 6 bases and J is missing 6 bases, with 7 bases of the junction outside any gene match. CDR1 and CDR2 are drawn from the germline V gene (reference sequence): LNHDA, SQIVND. The CDR3 starts with the cysteine, ends with the phenylalanine, and has 13 residues. Of all the DNA, just the CDR3 is kept, 39 bases in frame from base 1. Stable hyperthyroidism was defined as no progression to ophthalmopathy within 18 months of follow-up. Hyperthyroidism patients were newly diagnosed, with disease duration under 2 months, and aged 18 to 65 years. Patients with other autoimmune diseases, uncontrolled infections, pregnancy or lactation were excluded. Diagnosis was based on clinical symptoms, serum thyroxine, TRAb, thyroid ultrasound and orbital computed tomography. Ficoll-Paque density gradient centrifugation was used to isolate PBMCs from around 9.1 ml of fresh peripheral blood. Total RNA was extracted using Trizol reagent, and RNA quality was checked on an Agilent 2100 Bioanalyzer.

The receptor's source is a woman between 18 and 29 years old with stable Graves' hyperthyroidism. Donor details come from another sample of the same person, matched by shared clones. Sequenced material: peripheral blood. The V and J genes are TRBV19 and TRBJ1-2, and TRBD1 matches 7 of the central bases. DNA sequence: TGTGCCAGTAGCCGACAGGGCACGAATGGCTACACCTTC. It is translated as CASSRQGTNGYTF.